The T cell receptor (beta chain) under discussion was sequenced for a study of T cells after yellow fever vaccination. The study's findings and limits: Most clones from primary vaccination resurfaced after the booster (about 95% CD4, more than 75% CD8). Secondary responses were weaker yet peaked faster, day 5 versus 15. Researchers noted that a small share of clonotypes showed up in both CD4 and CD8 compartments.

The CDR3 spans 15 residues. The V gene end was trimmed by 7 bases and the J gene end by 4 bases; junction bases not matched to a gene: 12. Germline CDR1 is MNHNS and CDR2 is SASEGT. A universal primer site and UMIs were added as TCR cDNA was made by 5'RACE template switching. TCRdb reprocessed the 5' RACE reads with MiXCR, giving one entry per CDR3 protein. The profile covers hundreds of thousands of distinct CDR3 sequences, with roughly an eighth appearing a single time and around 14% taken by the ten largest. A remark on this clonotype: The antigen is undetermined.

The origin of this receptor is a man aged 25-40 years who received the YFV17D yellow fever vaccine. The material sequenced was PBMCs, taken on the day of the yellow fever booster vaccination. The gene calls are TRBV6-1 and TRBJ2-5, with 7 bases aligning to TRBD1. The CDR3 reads CASNPLKGAGETQYF. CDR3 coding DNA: TGTGCCAGCAACCCACTTAAGGGGGCAGGAGAGACCCAGTACTTC.